Following are 22 T cell receptor beta chains from one sample sequenced in a study of blood T cell repertoires in COVID-19. Repertoires were generated with immunoSEQ multiplex PCR, while TCRdb's copy carries only in-frame clones and drops some. The table includes roughly 50,000 clones, 75% to 80% detected once. Source material: peripheral blood. These receptors were collected from a human donor with active or convalescent COVID-19. The donor label of this sample is uncertain.

The J gene is TRBJ1-2, the V gene TRBV28, with 10 bases identical to TRBD1. The J segment lost 4 bases and the V segment lost 6 bases, leaving 11 bases of the junction unmatched. Germline V gene data show CDR1 as MDHEN and CDR2 as SYDVKM. This CDR3 spans 16 amino acids. CDR3 sequence: CASRRPGTGEGYGYTF. The CDR3 region has the DNA TGTGCCAGCAGGAGACCCGGGACAGGGGAGGGCTATGGCTACACCTTC.

J is TRBJ1-4 and V is TRBV5-1; 9 bases are shared with TRBD1. CDR1 is SGHRS, CDR2 YFSETQ, per germline. The CDR3 spans 14 residues. The V and J ends lost 0 bases and 8 bases, in that order; junction bases with no gene match: 2. DNA of the CDR3: TGCGCCAGCAGCTTGGGAGGACAGGGGGAAAAACTGTTTTTT. Translating it yields CASSLGGQGEKLFF.

The chain couples TRBV3-1 (or the pseudogene TRBV3-2) to TRBJ2-7, with 9 positions matching TRBD1. V lost 4 bases to trimming and J lost 4 bases; unmatched junction nucleotides: 5. The CDR3 runs 14 residues. In germline, CDR1 is LGHDT, CDR2 YNNKEL (reference sequence). In DNA, the CDR3 is TGTGCCAGCAGCCCGGGACAGGGCGAGTACGAGCAGTACTTC. Its protein product is CASSPGQGEYEQYF.

The V gene is TRBV30, the J gene TRBJ1-5; a weak D match, TRBD1 (6 bases). The CDR3 loop spans 15 amino acids. The V and J ends lost 5 bases and 0 bases respectively, with 14 bases between them. Germline V gene sequence: CDR1 GTSNPN, CDR2 SVGIG (reference sequence). The chain's CDR3 is CAWGQGIHSNQPQHF. CDR3 DNA: TGTGCCTGGGGCCAGGGGATCCATAGCAATCAGCCCCAGCATTTT.

V usage is TRBV19 and J usage is TRBJ1-5; tentatively, D is TRBD1 (5 bases). The CDR3 sequence is 15 residues long. V shed 3 bases and J shed 4 bases, with 13 bases lying between them. Germline V gene sequence: CDR1 LNHDA, CDR2 SQIVND (reference sequence). The CDR3 DNA is TGTGCCAGTAGTATGCCACAGCGGGGGAATCAGCCCCAGCATTTT. Amino acids: CASSMPQRGNQPQHF.

The rearrangement links TRBV3-1 (or the pseudogene TRBV3-2) to TRBJ2-1, with D perhaps TRBD2 (5 bases). The germline V and J ends were trimmed by 6 bases and 4 bases, with 10 bases remaining between them. CDR1 and CDR2 (germline): LGHDT, YNNKEL (reference sequence). The CDR3 length is 13 residues. DNA for the CDR3: TGTGCCAGCAGACCCGGACTGTACAATGAGCAGTTCTTC. As protein: CASRPGLYNEQFF.

The genes are TRBV11-2 and TRBJ2-5; 12 nucleotides agree with TRBD2. This CDR3 comprises 14 residues. V was clipped by 5 bases and J by 9 bases; unmatched bases: 7. Germline CDR1 reads SGHAT; CDR2 reads FQNNGV. CDR3 coding DNA: TGTGCCAGCAGCGCGACTAGCGGGAGCACGTCCCAGTACTTC. Translating it yields CASSATSGSTSQYF.

This clone has a handful of counts. The chain uses TRBV7-2 and TRBJ2-1; 7 bases map to TRBD1. Germline V gene data show CDR1 as SGHTA and CDR2 as FQGNSA. The CDR3 is made up of 15 amino acids. Unmatched junction bases numbered 6, after V lost 1 base and J lost 6 bases. The CDR3 DNA sequence: TGTGCCAGCAGCTTAGGACAGGGAGCAGGCAATGAGCAGTTCTTC. This sequence encodes CASSLGQGAGNEQFF. The full variable domain, rest sourced from reference TRBV7-2 and TRBJ2-1, is GAGVSQSPSNKVTEKGKDVELRCDPISGHTALYWYRQSLGQGLEFLIYFQGNSAPDKSGLPSDRFSAERTGGSVSTLTIQRTQQEDSAVYLCASSLGQGAGNEQFFGPGTRLTVL.

The genes are TRBV29-1 and TRBJ2-3, with D possibly matching TRBD2 (5 bases). CDR1 and CDR2 (germline): SQVTM, ANQGSEA. The V and J ends lost 2 bases and 2 bases respectively, with 8 bases between them. This CDR3 contains 13 residues. The CDR3 reads CSVEYGNTDTQYF. The DNA of the CDR3 is TGCAGCGTTGAATACGGGAACACAGATACGCAGTATTTT.

By frequency in the sample, this clone is medium-sized (0.01 to 0.1%). The chain is built from TRBV7-9 and TRBJ2-1; 8 bases are shared with TRBD1. There are 15 residues in the CDR3. CDR1 is SEHNR, CDR2 FQNEAQ, per germline (reference sequence). V shed 4 bases, J shed 6 bases, and the junction held 8 bases outside the gene matches. The CDR3 reads CASSYGQGEGNEQFF. Written as DNA, the CDR3 is TGTGCCAGCAGCTACGGACAGGGAGAAGGCAATGAGCAGTTCTTC.

The chain couples TRBV18 to TRBJ1-5, with 8 bases that match TRBD1. J gave up 6 bases and V 6 bases, and 4 bases lay outside the gene matches. The germline V gene has CDR1 KGHSH and CDR2 LQKENI. The CDR3 is made up of 13 amino acids. CDR3 DNA sequence: TGTGCCAGCTCGCCAGACAGGGGTCAGCCCCAGCATTTT. Its protein is CASSPDRGQPQHF.

The chain combines TRBV4-2 with TRBJ2-1; 10 bases are a match to TRBD2. CDR3 length: 18 residues. Germline loops: CDR1 LGHNA, CDR2 YNFKEQ. Unmatched junction bases numbered 6, after V lost 0 bases and J lost 1 base. The DNA of the CDR3 is TGTGCCAGCAGCCAAGATTATGGTAGCGGGAGGTCCTACAATGAGCAGTTCTTC. It yields the protein CASSQDYGSGRSYNEQFF.

This clone was observed a few times. The J gene is TRBJ2-7, the V gene TRBV6-6; possible D gene TRBD2, 5 bases. Germline CDR1 MNHNY, CDR2 SVGAGI (reference sequence). V lost 7 bases, J lost 5 bases, and 15 bases lay in between. The CDR3 contains 13 residues. The CDR3 here is CASTREGWDEQYF. The CDR3 DNA reads as TGTGCCAGCACACGGGAAGGATGGGACGAGCAGTACTTC.

The chain carries TRBV10-3 and TRBJ1-1, with D possibly TRBD1 on 6 matching bases. Germline V gives CDR1 ENHRY, CDR2 SYGVKD. CDR3 size: 13 residues. V shed 4 bases and J shed 4 bases, with 10 bases lying between them. The CDR3 here is CAISGTGTTEAFF. DNA of the CDR3: TGTGCCATCAGTGGTACAGGGACCACTGAAGCTTTCTTT.

The chain has TRBV7-2 and TRBJ2-7; perhaps TRBD2 as D (5 bases). Germline loops: CDR1 SGHTA, CDR2 FQGNSA. With 2 bases removed from V and 3 bases from J, the gap between germline ends came to 5 bases. This CDR3 region has 12 residues. The CDR3 DNA reads TGTGCCAGCAGCTTAACTAGCTACGAGCAGTACTTC. Translating it yields CASSLTSYEQYF.

V gene TRBV18 combines with J gene TRBJ2-7, with D tentatively TRBD1 (5 bases). CDR1 is KGHSH and CDR2 is LQKENI in the germline V gene. The V end was cut by 4 bases, the J end by 5 bases, with 12 bases between. This CDR3 is built from 13 residues. The DNA for the CDR3 is TGTGCCAGCTCACTATCTGTAGGGGACGAGCAGTACTTC. Translating gives CASSLSVGDEQYF.

This rearrangement joins TRBV9 to TRBJ2-3; D is possibly TRBD2 (6 bases). V was trimmed by 3 bases and J by 6 bases, leaving 23 bases between them. The CDR3 is 17 amino acids. Germline V CDR1 and CDR2: SGDLS, YYNGEE. The CDR3 is CASSGWIAEGIRDTQYF. In DNA form, the CDR3 reads TGTGCCAGCAGCGGCTGGATAGCGGAGGGTATAAGGGATACGCAGTATTTT.

The CDR3 coding sequence is TGTGCCAGCTCGCCCGGACAGGAAAGAGCTAGCACAGATACGCAGTATTTT. Translation: CASSPGQERASTDTQYF. This chain links TRBV18 with TRBJ2-3; TRBD1 matches 7 bases. V gave up 6 bases and J gave up 0 bases; unmatched junction bases: 12. CDR1 KGHSH and CDR2 LQKENI come from the germline V gene. The CDR3 is 17 amino acids.

V and J are TRBV11-2 and TRBJ2-1, with D tentatively TRBD2 (5 bases). V dropped 0 bases and J dropped 11 bases, with 14 bases sitting between them. The CDR3 is made up of 14 amino acids. The V gene's germline CDR1 is SGHAT and CDR2 FQNNGV. CDR3: CASSLDRWGAQQFF. The DNA for the CDR3 is TGTGCCAGCAGCTTAGATAGGTGGGGAGCCCAGCAGTTCTTC.

The V and J genes are TRBV7-9 and TRBJ2-5, with 7 positions matching TRBD1. Germline V gives CDR1 SEHNR, CDR2 FQNEAQ (reference sequence). After removal of 5 bases from V and 2 bases from J, the junction contained 8 bases not matched to a gene. The CDR3 sequence is 15 residues long. The CDR3 nucleotides read TGTGCCAGCAGCAGACGGACAGGCCAACAAGAGACCCAGTACTTC. This encodes CASSRRTGQQETQYF.

The CDR3 bases are TGCAGTGCTAGTCTGGGCAGGGGCACTGAAGCTTTCTTT. Residues: CSASLGRGTEAFF. This sequence joins TRBV20-1 and TRBJ1-1; possible D gene TRBD1, 6 bases. V shed 3 bases and J shed 4 bases, with 12 bases lying between them. This CDR3 spans 13 amino acids. CDR1 and CDR2 (germline): DFQATT, SNEGSKA (reference sequence).

This chain uses TRBV2 with TRBJ1-2; perhaps TRBD1 as D (5 bases). Germline V lookup: CDR1 SNHLY, CDR2 FYNNEI. This CDR3 has 15 residues. The V end lost 6 bases, the J end lost 8 bases, and 22 bases lay between the germline ends. CDR3 residues: CASRAGTGWGEGYTF. CDR3 bases: TGTGCCAGCAGAGCCGGGACGGGATGGGGGGAGGGCTACACCTTC. Full variable domain (missing parts from reference TRBV2 and TRBJ1-2): EPEVTQTPSHQVTQMGQEVILRCVPISNHLYFYWYRQILGQKVEFLVSFYNNEISEKSEIFDDQFSVERPDGSNFTLKIRSTKLEDSAMYFCASRAGTGWGEGYTFGSGTRLTVV.